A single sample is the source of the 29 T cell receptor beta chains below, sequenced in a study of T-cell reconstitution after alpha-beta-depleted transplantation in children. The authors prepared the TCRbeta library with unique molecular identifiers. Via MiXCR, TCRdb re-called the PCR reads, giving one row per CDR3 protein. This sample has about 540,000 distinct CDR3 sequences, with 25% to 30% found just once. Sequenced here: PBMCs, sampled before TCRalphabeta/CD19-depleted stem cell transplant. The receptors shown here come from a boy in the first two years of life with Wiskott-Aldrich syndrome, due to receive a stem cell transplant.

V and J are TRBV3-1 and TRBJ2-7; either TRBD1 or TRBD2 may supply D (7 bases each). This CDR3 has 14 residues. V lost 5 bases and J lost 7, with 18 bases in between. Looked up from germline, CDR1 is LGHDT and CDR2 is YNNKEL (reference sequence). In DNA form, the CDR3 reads TGTGCCAGCAGCAAGGGAGGGGGCGACTTGGAGCAGTACTTC. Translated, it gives CASSKGGGDLEQYF.

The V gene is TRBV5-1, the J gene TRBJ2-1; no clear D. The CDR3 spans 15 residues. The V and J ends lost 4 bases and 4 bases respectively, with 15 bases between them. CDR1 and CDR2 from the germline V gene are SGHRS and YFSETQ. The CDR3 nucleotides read TGCGCCAGCAGCCCCGATGATATAAGTTACAATGAGCAGTTCTTC. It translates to CASSPDDISYNEQFF.

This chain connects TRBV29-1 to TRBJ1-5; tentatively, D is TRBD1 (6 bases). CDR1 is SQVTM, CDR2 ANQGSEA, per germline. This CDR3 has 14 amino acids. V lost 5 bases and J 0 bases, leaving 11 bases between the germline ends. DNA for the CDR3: TGCAGCGTTTTGACAGGATATAGCAATCAGCCCCAGCATTTT. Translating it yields CSVLTGYSNQPQHF. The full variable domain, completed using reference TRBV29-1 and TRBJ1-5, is SAVISQKPSRDICQRGTSLTIQCQVDSQVTMMFWYRQQPGQSLTLIATANQGSEATYESGFVIDKFPISRPNLTFSTLTVSNMSPEDSSIYLCSVLTGYSNQPQHFGDGTRLSIL.

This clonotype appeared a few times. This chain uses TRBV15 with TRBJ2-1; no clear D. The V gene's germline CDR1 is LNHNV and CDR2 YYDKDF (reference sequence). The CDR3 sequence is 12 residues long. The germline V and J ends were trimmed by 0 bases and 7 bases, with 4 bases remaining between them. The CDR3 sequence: CATSRDGNEQFF. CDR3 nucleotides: TGTGCCACCAGCAGAGATGGGAATGAGCAGTTCTTC.

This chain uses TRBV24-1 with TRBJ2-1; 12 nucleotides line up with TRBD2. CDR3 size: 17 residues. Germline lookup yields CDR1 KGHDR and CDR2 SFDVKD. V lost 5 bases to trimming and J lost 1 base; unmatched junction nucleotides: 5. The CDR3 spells CATSAGLAGRSYNEQFF. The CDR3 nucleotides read TGTGCCACCAGTGCCGGACTAGCGGGAAGGTCCTACAATGAGCAGTTCTTC.

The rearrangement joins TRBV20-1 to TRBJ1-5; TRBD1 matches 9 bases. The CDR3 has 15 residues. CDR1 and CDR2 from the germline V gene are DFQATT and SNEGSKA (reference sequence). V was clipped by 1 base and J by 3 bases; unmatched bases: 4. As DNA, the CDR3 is TGCAGTGCTAGAGGGGGACAGGGACTCAATCAGCCCCAGCATTTT. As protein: CSARGGQGLNQPQHF.

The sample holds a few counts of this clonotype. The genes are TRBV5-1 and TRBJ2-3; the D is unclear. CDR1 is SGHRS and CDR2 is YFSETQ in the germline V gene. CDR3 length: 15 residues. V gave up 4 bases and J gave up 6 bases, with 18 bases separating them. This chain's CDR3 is CASSLLAIGMDTQYF. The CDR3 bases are TGCGCCAGCAGCCTACTCGCGATTGGAATGGATACGCAGTATTTT.

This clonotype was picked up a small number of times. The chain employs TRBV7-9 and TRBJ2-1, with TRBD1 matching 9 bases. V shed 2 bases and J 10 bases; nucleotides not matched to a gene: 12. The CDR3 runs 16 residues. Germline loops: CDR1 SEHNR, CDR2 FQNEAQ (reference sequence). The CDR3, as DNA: TGTGCCAGCAGCTTATGGCTGGACAGGGGAGGTAGAGAGCAGTTCTTC. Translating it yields CASSLWLDRGGREQFF.

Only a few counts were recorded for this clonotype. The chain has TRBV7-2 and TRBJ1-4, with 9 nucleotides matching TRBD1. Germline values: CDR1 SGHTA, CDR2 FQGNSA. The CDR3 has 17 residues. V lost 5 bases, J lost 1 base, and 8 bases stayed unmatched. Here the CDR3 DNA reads TGTGCCAGCAGCCCTGTCCCGGGACAGGGAACTAATGAAAAACTGTTTTTT. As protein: CASSPVPGQGTNEKLFF.

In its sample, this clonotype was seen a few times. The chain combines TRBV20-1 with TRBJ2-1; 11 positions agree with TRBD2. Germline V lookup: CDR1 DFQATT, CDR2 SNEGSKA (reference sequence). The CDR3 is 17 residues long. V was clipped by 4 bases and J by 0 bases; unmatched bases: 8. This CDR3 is CSATHGLAGLSYNEQFF. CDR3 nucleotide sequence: TGCAGTGCTACCCACGGACTAGCGGGCCTCTCCTACAATGAGCAGTTCTTC.

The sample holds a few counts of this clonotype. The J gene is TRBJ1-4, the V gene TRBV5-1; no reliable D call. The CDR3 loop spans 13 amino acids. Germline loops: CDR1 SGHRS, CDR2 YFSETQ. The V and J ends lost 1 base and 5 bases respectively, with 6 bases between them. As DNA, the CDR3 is TGCGCCAGCAGCTTGTTCGAAAATGAAAAACTGTTTTTT. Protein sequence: CASSLFENEKLFF.

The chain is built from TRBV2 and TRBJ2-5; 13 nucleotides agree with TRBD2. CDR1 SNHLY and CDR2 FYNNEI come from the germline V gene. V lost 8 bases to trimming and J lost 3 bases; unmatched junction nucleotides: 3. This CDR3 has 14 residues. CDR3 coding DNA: TGTGCCAGCGAGGGGACTAGCGGGAAAGAGACCCAGTACTTC. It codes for CASEGTSGKETQYF.

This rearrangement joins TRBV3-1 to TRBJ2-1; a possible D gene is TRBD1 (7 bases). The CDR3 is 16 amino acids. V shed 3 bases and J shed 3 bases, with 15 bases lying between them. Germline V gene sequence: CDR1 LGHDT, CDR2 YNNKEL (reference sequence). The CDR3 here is CASSHATGDFYNEQFF. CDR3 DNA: TGTGCCAGCAGCCACGCTACAGGGGACTTCTACAATGAGCAGTTCTTC.

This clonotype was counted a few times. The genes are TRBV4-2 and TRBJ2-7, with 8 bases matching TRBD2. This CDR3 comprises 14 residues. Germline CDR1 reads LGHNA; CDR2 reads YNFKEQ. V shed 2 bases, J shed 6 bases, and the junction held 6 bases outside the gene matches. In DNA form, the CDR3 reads TGTGCCAGCAGCCAAAGCGGGAGCGGGGGCGAGCAGTACTTC. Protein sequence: CASSQSGSGGEQYF.

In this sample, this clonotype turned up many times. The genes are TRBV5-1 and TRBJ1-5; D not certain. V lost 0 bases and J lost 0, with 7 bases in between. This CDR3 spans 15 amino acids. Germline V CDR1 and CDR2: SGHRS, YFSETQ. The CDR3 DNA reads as TGCGCCAGCAGCTTGGGAGGTTATAGCAATCAGCCCCAGCATTTT. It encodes CASSLGGYSNQPQHF.

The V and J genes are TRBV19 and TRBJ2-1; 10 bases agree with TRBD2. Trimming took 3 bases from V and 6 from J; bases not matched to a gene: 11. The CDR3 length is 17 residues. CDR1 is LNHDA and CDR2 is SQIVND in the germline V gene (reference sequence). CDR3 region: CASSIRGGTSVRNEQFF. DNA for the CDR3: TGTGCCAGTAGTATTCGCGGTGGGACTAGCGTGCGCAATGAGCAGTTCTTC.

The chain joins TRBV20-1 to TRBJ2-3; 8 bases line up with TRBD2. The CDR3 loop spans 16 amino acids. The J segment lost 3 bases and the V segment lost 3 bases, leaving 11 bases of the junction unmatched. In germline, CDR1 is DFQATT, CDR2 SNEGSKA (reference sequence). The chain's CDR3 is CSARNSGRVFTDTQYF. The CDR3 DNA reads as TGCAGTGCTAGGAACAGCGGGAGAGTTTTTACAGATACGCAGTATTTT.

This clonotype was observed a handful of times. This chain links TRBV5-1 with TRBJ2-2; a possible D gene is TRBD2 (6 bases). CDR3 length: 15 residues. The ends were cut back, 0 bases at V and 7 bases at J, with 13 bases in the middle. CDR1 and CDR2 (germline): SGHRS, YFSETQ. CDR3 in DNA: TGCGCCAGCAGCTTGGCACCTAGCGAGCGCGGGGAGCTGTTTTTT. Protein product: CASSLAPSERGELFF.

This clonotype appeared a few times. The CDR3 bases are TGCAGTGCTAGTTCGTGGGACCCCCTCCTTAGCTCCTACAATGAGCAGTTCTTC. Translating it yields CSASSWDPLLSSYNEQFF. V is TRBV20-1 and J is TRBJ2-1; D may be TRBD1 or TRBD2 (5 bases each). Germline values: CDR1 DFQATT, CDR2 SNEGSKA (reference sequence). V lost 3 bases and J lost 0, with 21 bases in between. This CDR3 spans 18 amino acids.

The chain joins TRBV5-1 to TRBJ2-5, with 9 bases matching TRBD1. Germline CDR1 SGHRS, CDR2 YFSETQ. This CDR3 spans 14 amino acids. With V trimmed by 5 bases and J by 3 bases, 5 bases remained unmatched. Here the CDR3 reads CASRGGTGKETQYF. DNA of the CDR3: TGCGCCAGCAGAGGCGGGACAGGGAAAGAGACCCAGTACTTC.

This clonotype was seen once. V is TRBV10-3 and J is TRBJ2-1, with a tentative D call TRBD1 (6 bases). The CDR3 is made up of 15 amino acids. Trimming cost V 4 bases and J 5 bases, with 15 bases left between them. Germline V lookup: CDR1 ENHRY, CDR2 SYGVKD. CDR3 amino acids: CAISGPITGNNEQFF. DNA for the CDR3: TGTGCCATCAGTGGACCAATAACAGGGAACAATGAGCAGTTCTTC.

The CDR3, as DNA: TGTGCCAGCAGTAGTGGGCGCCCCCCGTACAATGAGCAGTTCTTC. It codes for CASSSGRPPYNEQFF. J is TRBJ2-1 and V is TRBV12-3 or TRBV12-4; D is undetermined. V was pared by 5 bases and J by 4 bases, with 15 bases between. The CDR3 spans 15 residues.

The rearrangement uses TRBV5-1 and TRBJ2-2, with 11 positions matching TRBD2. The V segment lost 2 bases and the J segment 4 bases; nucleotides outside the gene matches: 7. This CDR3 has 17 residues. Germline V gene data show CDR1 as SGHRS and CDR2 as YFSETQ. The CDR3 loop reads CASSFSTSGGLTGELFF. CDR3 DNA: TGCGCCAGCAGCTTCTCAACTAGCGGGGGCCTCACCGGGGAGCTGTTTTTT.

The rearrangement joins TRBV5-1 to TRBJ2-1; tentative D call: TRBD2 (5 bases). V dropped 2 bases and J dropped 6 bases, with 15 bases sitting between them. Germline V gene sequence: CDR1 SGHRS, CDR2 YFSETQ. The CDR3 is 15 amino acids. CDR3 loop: CASSLAVSGSNEQFF. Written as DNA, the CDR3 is TGCGCCAGCAGCTTAGCGGTCAGTGGGTCCAATGAGCAGTTCTTC.

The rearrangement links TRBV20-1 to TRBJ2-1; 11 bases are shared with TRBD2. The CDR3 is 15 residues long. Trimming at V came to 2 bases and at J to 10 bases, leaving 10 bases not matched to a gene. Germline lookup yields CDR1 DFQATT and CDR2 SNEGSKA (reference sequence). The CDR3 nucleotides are TGCAGTGCTAGATCGGGACTAGCGGCCCACAGGGAGCAGTTCTTC. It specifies CSARSGLAAHREQFF.

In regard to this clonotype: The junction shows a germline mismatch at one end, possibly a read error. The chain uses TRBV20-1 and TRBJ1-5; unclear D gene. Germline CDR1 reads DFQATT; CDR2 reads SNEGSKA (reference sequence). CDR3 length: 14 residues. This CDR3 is CSAGDGRGNQPQHF. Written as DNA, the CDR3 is TGCAGTGCTGGAGATGGACGGGGCAATCAGCCCCAGCATTTT.

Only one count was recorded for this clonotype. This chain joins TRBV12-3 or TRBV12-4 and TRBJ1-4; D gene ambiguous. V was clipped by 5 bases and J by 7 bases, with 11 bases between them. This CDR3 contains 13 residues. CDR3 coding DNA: TGTGCCAGCAGTACCCCCAGGATTGAAAAACTGTTTTTT. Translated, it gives CASSTPRIEKLFF.

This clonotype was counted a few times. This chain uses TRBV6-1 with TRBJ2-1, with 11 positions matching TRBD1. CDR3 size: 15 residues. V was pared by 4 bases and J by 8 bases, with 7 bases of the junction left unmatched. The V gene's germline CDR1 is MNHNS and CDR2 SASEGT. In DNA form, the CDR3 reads TGTGCCAGCAGTGGATGGACAGGGGGCTTGGATGAGCAGTTCTTC. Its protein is CASSGWTGGLDEQFF.

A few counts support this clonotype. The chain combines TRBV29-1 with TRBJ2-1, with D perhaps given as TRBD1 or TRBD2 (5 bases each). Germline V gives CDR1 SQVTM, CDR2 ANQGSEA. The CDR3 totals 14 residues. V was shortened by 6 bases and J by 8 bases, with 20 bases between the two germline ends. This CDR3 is CSVAIRQGAYEQFF. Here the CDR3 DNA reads TGCAGCGTGGCCATCCGGCAGGGAGCGTATGAGCAGTTCTTC.